This T cell receptor beta chain was observed in a study of cytomegalovirus exposure and HLA in healthy donors. In the PCR, 60 Vbeta and 13 Jbeta primers were used. Sequencing used immunoSEQ multiplex PCR; TCRdb keeps in-frame clones, though not all of them. There are 150,000 to 200,000 clones in the sample; 80% to 90% occur only once, and about 9.3% lies in the top ten. This TCR was sampled from a man in his late teens or twenties in good health and CMV-seropositive. Material for sequencing was PBMCs.

CDR3 loop: CASSSTNVAPASYNEQFF. The DNA of the CDR3 is TGTGCCAGCAGCTCTACTAATGTAGCTCCTGCTTCGTACAATGAGCAGTTCTTC. The chain is built from TRBV7-9 and TRBJ2-1; D remains unclear. Trimming stripped 4 bases from V and 4 bases from J, with 23 bases between. The CDR3 spans 18 residues. Looked up from germline, CDR1 is SEHNR and CDR2 is FQNEAQ (reference sequence).